A selection of T cell receptor beta chains follows, all from one sample in a study of cytomegalovirus exposure and HLA in healthy donors. This table comes from immunoSEQ multiplex PCR, and its TCRdb copy is limited to in-frame clones, with some not included. This sample has fewer than 100,000 clones, with approximately 94% found just once. The sample comprised PBMCs. The receptors come from a woman aged 18 to 35 in good health and CMV-seropositive. The CDR3 runs from the conserved cysteine through the conserved F or W. D genes are given only for firm matches. Rows may omit the clone size; those that give it use once, few, many or a size class.

abundance: -; d_gene: -; v_gene: TRBV5-1; j_gene: TRBJ2-3; CDR3aa: CASSLVGQVTDTQYF; CDR3nt: TGCGCCAGCAGCTTGGTGGGACAAGTCACAGATACGCAGTATTTT
abundance: once; d_gene: -; v_gene: TRBV28; j_gene: TRBJ2-6; CDR3aa: CASSFPGSGANVLTF; CDR3nt: TGTGCCAGCAGTTTTCCGGGCTCTGGGGCCAACGTCCTGACTTTC
abundance: -; d_gene: -; v_gene: TRBV21-1; j_gene: TRBJ1-3; CDR3aa: CASSKAAGTGGVKAGNTIYF; CDR3nt: TGTGCCAGCAGCAAAGCCGCCGGGACAGGGGGCGTTAAGGCTGGAAACACCATATATTTT
abundance: -; d_gene: -; v_gene: TRBV15; j_gene: TRBJ2-1; CDR3aa: CATSRVFGTRNNEQFF; CDR3nt: TGTGCCACCAGCAGGGTTTTCGGGACTCGCAACAATGAGCAGTTCTTC
abundance: -; d_gene: -; v_gene: TRBV11-1; j_gene: TRBJ1-1; CDR3aa: CASSLGESTEAFF; CDR3nt: TGTGCCAGCAGCCTGGGCGAGTCCACTGAAGCTTTCTTT
abundance: -; d_gene: -; v_gene: TRBV6-6; j_gene: TRBJ2-7; CDR3aa: CASSPGHYEQYF; CDR3nt: TGTGCCAGCAGCCCTGGGCACTACGAGCAGTACTTC
abundance: once; d_gene: TRBD1; v_gene: TRBV28; j_gene: TRBJ2-1; CDR3aa: CASSPTGDYNEQFF; CDR3nt: TGTGCCAGCAGTCCAACAGGGGACTACAATGAGCAGTTCTTC
abundance: once; d_gene: -; v_gene: TRBV7-3; j_gene: TRBJ2-2; CDR3aa: CASSLRGTGELFF; CDR3nt: TGTGCCAGCAGCCTCCGGGGAACCGGGGAGCTGTTTTTT
abundance: -; d_gene: TRBD1; v_gene: TRBV5-1; j_gene: TRBJ1-2; CDR3aa: CASSLGGTGNYGYTF; CDR3nt: TGCGCCAGCAGCCTCGGCGGGACAGGGAACTATGGCTACACCTTC
abundance: -; d_gene: TRBD2; v_gene: TRBV7-9; j_gene: TRBJ2-3; CDR3aa: CASSLELAGGSAGTQYF; CDR3nt: TGTGCCAGCAGCTTAGAACTAGCGGGGGGATCGGCGGGTACGCAGTATTTT
abundance: -; d_gene: TRBD1; v_gene: TRBV30; j_gene: TRBJ2-2; CDR3aa: CAWRERGQVNTGELFF; CDR3nt: TGTGCCTGGAGGGAACGGGGACAGGTCAACACCGGGGAGCTGTTTTTT
abundance: -; d_gene: TRBD1; v_gene: TRBV27; j_gene: TRBJ2-7; CDR3aa: CASSSGQGLYEQYF; CDR3nt: TGTGCCAGCAGTTCCGGACAGGGGTTGTACGAGCAGTACTTC
abundance: -; d_gene: TRBD2; v_gene: TRBV4-3; j_gene: TRBJ2-1; CDR3aa: CASSQDGEGILQEQFF; CDR3nt: TGCGCCAGCAGCCAAGATGGGGAGGGGATTTTACAGGAGCAGTTCTTC
abundance: -; d_gene: -; v_gene: TRBV28; j_gene: TRBJ2-2; CDR3aa: CASSSMAANTGELFF; CDR3nt: TGTGCCAGCAGTTCGATGGCGGCGAACACCGGGGAGCTGTTTTTT
abundance: -; d_gene: TRBD2; v_gene: TRBV7-6; j_gene: TRBJ2-1; CDR3aa: CASSFTSGEYNEQFF; CDR3nt: TGTGCCAGCAGCTTTACTAGCGGGGAGTACAATGAGCAGTTCTTC
abundance: once; d_gene: -; v_gene: TRBV5-6; j_gene: TRBJ2-7; CDR3aa: CASSIGSTGVLYEQYF; CDR3nt: TGTGCCAGCAGCATAGGGTCAACGGGAGTGCTATACGAGCAGTACTTC
abundance: -; d_gene: TRBD1; v_gene: TRBV5-1; j_gene: TRBJ1-5; CDR3aa: CASSPWTGSNQPQHF; CDR3nt: TGCGCCAGCAGCCCCTGGACAGGAAGCAATCAGCCCCAGCATTTT